These 32 T cell receptor beta chains were sequenced from one sample in a study of cytomegalovirus exposure and HLA in healthy donors. PCR involved 60 Vbeta and 13 Jbeta primers. Assay: immunoSEQ multiplex PCR; the TCRdb copy retains only in-frame clones and omits some. The sample contains 110,000 to 150,000 clones, just under 70% of which appear only once. Material: PBMCs. The receptors stem from a man aged 55-75 years in good health and CMV-seronegative.

CDR3 protein: CASSIPSGRDTQYF. For the CDR3, the DNA is TGTGCCAGTAGTATCCCCAGCGGGAGAGATACGCAGTATTTT. J is TRBJ2-3 and V is TRBV19, with 8 positions matching TRBD2. V shed 3 bases and J 5 bases; nucleotides not matched to a gene: 4. The CDR3 spans 14 residues. Per the germline V gene, CDR1 is LNHDA and CDR2 is SQIVND (reference sequence).

The chain combines TRBV28 with TRBJ2-3; 14 bases are shared with TRBD2. The trim removed 0 bases at V and 4 bases at J, leaving 6 bases unmatched. The CDR3 consists of 18 residues. In germline, CDR1 is MDHEN, CDR2 SYDVKM. CDR3 loop: CASSLWPGTSGSPDTQYF. The CDR3 DNA reads TGTGCCAGCAGTTTATGGCCCGGGACTAGCGGGAGTCCAGATACGCAGTATTTT. The whole variable domain, filled in from reference TRBV28 and TRBJ2-3, reads DVKVTQSSRYLVKRTGEKVFLECVQDMDHENMFWYRQDPGLGLRLIYFSYDVKMKEKGDIPEGYSVSREKKERFSLILESASTNQTSMYLCASSLWPGTSGSPDTQYFGPGTRLTVL.

The chain is built from TRBV2 and TRBJ1-5; TRBD1 agrees at 10 bases. Germline V CDR1 and CDR2: SNHLY, FYNNEI. With 6 bases clipped from V and 1 base from J, the junction kept 15 bases outside the gene matches. There are 19 residues in the CDR3. The CDR3 DNA follows: TGTGCCAGCAGGATGGGGGACAGGGGATGGGGAGGAAGCAATCAGCCCCAGCATTTT. Translation: CASRMGDRGWGGSNQPQHF.

V and J are TRBV28 and TRBJ1-5, with D unclear. The CDR3 is 13 amino acids. Germline values: CDR1 MDHEN, CDR2 SYDVKM. V was shortened by 6 bases and J by 0 bases, with 6 bases between the two germline ends. The CDR3 reads CASSLHSNQPQHF. CDR3 sequence (DNA): TGTGCCAGCAGCTTACATAGCAATCAGCCCCAGCATTTT.

This sequence joins TRBV11-3 and TRBJ2-1, with D perhaps TRBD1 (6 bases). The CDR3 is made up of 16 amino acids. V lost 3 bases to trimming and J lost 7 bases, with 19 bases between them. CDR1 and CDR2 from the germline V gene are SGHNT and YENEEA. CDR3 nucleotides: TGTGCCAGCAGCTTTCATCGACAGGCTGGGCAGAATGAGCAGTTCTTC. Residues: CASSFHRQAGQNEQFF.

Concerning this clone itself: The same CDR3 also results from other DNA sequences found in this sample. The chain has TRBV7-2 and TRBJ1-1; the match to TRBD1 covers 8 bases. The CDR3 is 15 amino acids. Germline V gene lookup returns CDR1 SGHTA and CDR2 FQGNSA. The junction had 7 bases not matched to a gene; V was cut back by 5 bases and J by 2 bases. As DNA, the CDR3 is TGTGCCAGCAGCCCGCGGACAGGGCTCAACACTGAAGCTTTCTTT. This encodes CASSPRTGLNTEAFF.

The table lists this clone with a few counts. The J gene is TRBJ2-1, the V gene TRBV7-9; 12 nucleotides align to TRBD2. Trimming took 3 bases from V and 8 from J; bases not matched to a gene: 8. Germline values: CDR1 SEHNR, CDR2 FQNEAQ (reference sequence). CDR3 size: 16 residues. Here the CDR3 DNA reads TGTGCCAGCAGCTTTCGACTAGCGGGAGATTCATATGAGCAGTTCTTC. Its translation: CASSFRLAGDSYEQFF.

The J gene is TRBJ2-7, the V gene TRBV15, with 15 positions matching TRBD2. This CDR3 region has 14 residues. V lost 4 bases to trimming and J lost 6 bases; unmatched junction nucleotides: 1. Germline values: CDR1 LNHNV, CDR2 YYDKDF (reference sequence). The CDR3 region has the DNA TGTGCCACCAGCACGGGACTAGCGGGAGGCGAGCAGTACTTC. It specifies CATSTGLAGGEQYF.

V gene TRBV29-1 combines with J gene TRBJ1-2, with no clear D. The CDR3 runs to 12 residues. V was clipped by 7 bases and J by 7 bases, with 16 bases between them. The germline V gene has CDR1 SQVTM and CDR2 ANQGSEA. The CDR3 spells CSGGEGYSGYTF. The CDR3 DNA sequence: TGCAGCGGGGGTGAGGGTTATTCTGGCTACACCTTC.

The CDR3, as DNA: TGTGCCAGCAGACTAGCGGACTCCTACGAGCAGTACTTC. Translating it yields CASRLADSYEQYF. The rearrangement joins TRBV27 to TRBJ2-7; 8 positions match TRBD2. V was clipped by 6 bases and J by 0 bases; unmatched bases: 1. The germline CDR1 and CDR2 sequences are MNHEY and SMNVEV (reference sequence). CDR3 length equals 13 residues.

The chain uses TRBV9 and TRBJ2-5, with TRBD2 matching over 8 bases. CDR3 length: 14 amino acids. CDR1 is SGDLS and CDR2 is YYNGEE in the germline V gene. V trimming: 3 bases; J trimming: 7 bases; junction bases outside the gene matches: 8. CDR3 in amino acids: CASSGGGTRGTQYF. The CDR3 coding sequence is TGTGCCAGCAGCGGGGGGGGGACTAGAGGGACCCAGTACTTC.

This chain connects TRBV11-3 to TRBJ2-3; possible D gene TRBD2, 6 bases. The CDR3 runs to 18 residues. CDR1 is SGHNT and CDR2 is YENEEA in the germline V gene. V was shortened by 5 bases and J by 0 bases, with 21 bases between the two germline ends. This chain's CDR3 is CASSPGTEPDLSTDTQYF. Here the CDR3 DNA reads TGTGCCAGCAGCCCCGGGACTGAGCCGGATCTAAGCACAGATACGCAGTATTTT.

The gene calls are TRBV28 and TRBJ1-6; the D gene is possibly TRBD1 (5 bases). V gave up 1 base and J gave up 14 bases, with 21 bases separating them. Germline values: CDR1 MDHEN, CDR2 SYDVKM. This CDR3 is 16 amino acids long. The CDR3 DNA reads TGTGCCAGCAGTTTATCCCCCCGGCAGGGCCTAGGAGCCCTCCACTTT. The encoded protein is CASSLSPRQGLGALHF.

The rearrangement uses TRBV10-1 and TRBJ2-7; D gene unclear. V was clipped by 0 bases and J by 0 bases, with 6 bases between them. This CDR3 contains 14 residues. The germline gives CDR1 WNHNN, CDR2 SYGVQD (reference sequence). CDR3 sequence (DNA): TGCGCCAGCAGTGAGTCCTTGAGCTCCTACGAGCAGTACTTC. It specifies CASSESLSSYEQYF.

The rearrangement links TRBV28 to TRBJ1-5; 11 positions match TRBD1. V was clipped by 1 base and J by 7 bases; unmatched bases: 6. From germline, CDR1 is MDHEN and CDR2 SYDVKM. The CDR3 is made up of 16 amino acids. The CDR3 region has the DNA TGTGCCAGCAGTTTATTCGGGACAGGGGGGGGACAGCCCCAGCATTTT. Translating gives CASSLFGTGGGQPQHF.

This chain uses TRBV5-1 with TRBJ2-7, with D tentatively TRBD1 (6 bases). Trimming cost V 3 bases and J 6 bases, with 22 bases left between them. CDR1 and CDR2 from the germline V gene are SGHRS and YFSETQ. The CDR3 has 16 residues. The DNA of the CDR3 is TGCGCCAGCAGCTCGAATGCGAGATGGCAGGGGAGCGAGCAGTACTTC. Translated, it gives CASSSNARWQGSEQYF.

The chain links TRBV10-3 to TRBJ2-3; 8 bases are a match to TRBD2. This CDR3 has 14 amino acids. V shed 11 bases and J 5 bases; nucleotides not matched to a gene: 12. Germline CDR1 and CDR2: ENHRY and SYGVKD. CDR3 DNA sequence: TGTGCCTGCGGTGGGCTAGCGGGCGAAGATACGCAGTATTTT. Residues: CACGGLAGEDTQYF.

The V gene is TRBV27, the J gene TRBJ2-5; a possible D gene is TRBD2 (5 bases). Germline lookup yields CDR1 MNHEY and CDR2 SMNVEV (reference sequence). The CDR3 runs to 13 residues. V gave up 6 bases and J gave up 2 bases, with 10 bases separating them. CDR3 amino acids: CASRAGPQETQYF. The CDR3 DNA sequence: TGTGCCAGCAGGGCGGGCCCGCAAGAGACCCAGTACTTC.

The chain joins TRBV6-1 to TRBJ1-5; TRBD1 matches 8 bases. V trimming: 4 bases; J trimming: 7 bases; junction bases outside the gene matches: 3. Germline V gives CDR1 MNHNS, CDR2 SASEGT. This CDR3 is built from 13 residues. CDR3: CASSGTGKQPQHF. CDR3 in DNA: TGTGCCAGCAGTGGGACAGGGAAGCAGCCCCAGCATTTT.

This clone was observed a few times. The genes are TRBV5-1 and TRBJ1-1, with D tentatively TRBD1 (6 bases). The CDR3 contains 14 residues. Trimming took 3 bases from V and 0 from J, leaving 9 bases between them. Germline V gene sequence: CDR1 SGHRS, CDR2 YFSETQ. CDR3 bases: TGCGCCAGCAGCTCGACAGGTCTGAACACTGAAGCTTTCTTT. Translated, it gives CASSSTGLNTEAFF.

V usage is TRBV30 and J usage is TRBJ1-6; D uncertain. V gave up 0 bases and J gave up 7 bases, with 7 bases separating them. CDR3 length equals 13 residues. Germline V gene lookup returns CDR1 GTSNPN and CDR2 SVGIG (reference sequence). Here the CDR3 reads CAWSVDGNSPLHF. Here the CDR3 DNA reads TGTGCCTGGAGTGTAGACGGGAATTCACCCCTCCACTTT.

The chain uses TRBV27 and TRBJ2-2; TRBD2 matches at 9 bases. The CDR3 has 15 amino acids. V gave up 5 bases and J gave up 7 bases; unmatched junction bases: 8. CDR1 and CDR2 from the germline V gene are MNHEY and SMNVEV (reference sequence). The CDR3 nucleotides are TGTGCCAGCAGTCCACTAGCGGGTTCTCTCGGGGAGCTGTTTTTT. This sequence encodes CASSPLAGSLGELFF.

This chain connects TRBV10-3 to TRBJ2-2, with 13 bases identical to TRBD2. This CDR3 has 15 amino acids. J gave up 7 bases and V 11 bases, and 10 bases lay outside the gene matches. CDR1 is ENHRY and CDR2 is SYGVKD in the germline V gene. CDR3 sequence reads: CASSTSGRLDGELFF. CDR3 nucleotides: TGTGCCTCCTCGACTAGCGGGAGGTTGGACGGGGAGCTGTTTTTT.

The V gene is TRBV19, the J gene TRBJ2-1; D unresolved. CDR3 size: 15 residues. With 7 bases removed from V and 7 bases from J, the gap between germline ends came to 20 bases. In germline, CDR1 is LNHDA, CDR2 SQIVND (reference sequence). The CDR3 nucleotides read TGTGCCAGTACCCCTGGTGGTGCGGTAATGAATGAGCAGTTCTTC. It codes for CASTPGGAVMNEQFF.

This chain uses TRBV11-2 with TRBJ2-5, with D unclear. CDR1 is SGHAT and CDR2 is FQNNGV in the germline V gene. V was trimmed by 2 bases and J by 5 bases, leaving 9 bases between them. CDR3 length equals 13 residues. CDR3 in amino acids: CASSLSTPETQYF. CDR3 DNA sequence: TGTGCCAGCAGCTTATCCACACCGGAGACCCAGTACTTC.

The V and J genes are TRBV2 and TRBJ2-2; D gene unclear. Germline CDR1 SNHLY, CDR2 FYNNEI. The CDR3 covers 12 residues. V was shortened by 7 bases and J by 8 bases, with 11 bases between the two germline ends. This CDR3 reads CASTSARGELFF. The CDR3 DNA reads as TGTGCCAGCACTTCAGCGAGGGGGGAGCTGTTTTTT.

This chain connects TRBV5-1 to TRBJ2-5; a weak D match, TRBD1 (6 bases). The CDR3 has 15 amino acids. Germline loops: CDR1 SGHRS, CDR2 YFSETQ. With 4 bases removed from V and 2 bases from J, the gap between germline ends came to 15 bases. The CDR3 loop reads CASSVDGTPQETQYF. CDR3 DNA: TGCGCCAGCAGCGTGGACGGGACACCTCAAGAGACCCAGTACTTC.

The CDR3 DNA reads TGTGCCAGTAGTATAGATGGGGGCTCTTTTCTATATGGCTACACCTTC. It is translated as CASSIDGGSFLYGYTF. The rearrangement uses TRBV19 and TRBJ1-2; D possibly corresponds to TRBD1 (6 bases). Trimming took 0 bases from V and 5 from J, leaving 16 bases between them. From germline, CDR1 is LNHDA and CDR2 SQIVND (reference sequence). This CDR3 has 16 amino acids. The full variable domain, rest sourced from reference TRBV19 and TRBJ1-2, is DGGITQSPKYLFRKEGQNVTLSCEQNLNHDAMYWYRQDPGQGLRLIYYSQIVNDFQKGDIAEGYSVSREKKESFPLTVTSAQKNPTAFYLCASSIDGGSFLYGYTFGSGTRLTVV.

V and J are TRBV7-9 and TRBJ2-7, with 9 bases fitting TRBD2. The junction had 6 bases not matched to a gene; V was cut back by 1 base and J by 5 bases. The CDR3 runs to 15 residues. Germline CDR1 is SEHNR and CDR2 is FQNEAQ (reference sequence). This CDR3 is CASSLVAGDRNEQYF. The CDR3 bases are TGTGCCAGCAGCTTAGTAGCGGGAGATCGTAACGAGCAGTACTTC.

This clone was seen a handful of times. The CDR3 loop reads CASRANTEAFF. CDR3 DNA sequence: TGTGCCAGCAGGGCGAACACTGAAGCTTTCTTT. This chain uses TRBV6-5 with TRBJ1-1; D is uncertain. CDR3 length: 11 amino acids. CDR1 and CDR2 from the germline V gene are MNHEY and SVGAGI. Trimming took 6 bases from V and 1 from J, leaving 3 bases between them.

The chain carries TRBV28 and TRBJ1-2; 8 bases are shared with TRBD1. CDR3 size: 13 residues. V was pared by 6 bases and J by 3 bases, with 3 bases of the junction left unmatched. Germline assignment: CDR1 MDHEN and CDR2 SYDVKM. Here the CDR3 DNA reads TGTGCCAGCAGCCCGACAGGGGACTATGGCTACACCTTC. Translated: CASSPTGDYGYTF.

The gene calls are TRBV27 and TRBJ2-7, with D hard to call. Germline V CDR1 and CDR2: MNHEY, SMNVEV (reference sequence). V was shortened by 5 bases and J by 5 bases, with 7 bases between the two germline ends. This CDR3 spans 11 amino acids. DNA of the CDR3: TGTGCCAGCAGTCGAGGCCACGAGCAGTACTTC. Its translation is CASSRGHEQYF.